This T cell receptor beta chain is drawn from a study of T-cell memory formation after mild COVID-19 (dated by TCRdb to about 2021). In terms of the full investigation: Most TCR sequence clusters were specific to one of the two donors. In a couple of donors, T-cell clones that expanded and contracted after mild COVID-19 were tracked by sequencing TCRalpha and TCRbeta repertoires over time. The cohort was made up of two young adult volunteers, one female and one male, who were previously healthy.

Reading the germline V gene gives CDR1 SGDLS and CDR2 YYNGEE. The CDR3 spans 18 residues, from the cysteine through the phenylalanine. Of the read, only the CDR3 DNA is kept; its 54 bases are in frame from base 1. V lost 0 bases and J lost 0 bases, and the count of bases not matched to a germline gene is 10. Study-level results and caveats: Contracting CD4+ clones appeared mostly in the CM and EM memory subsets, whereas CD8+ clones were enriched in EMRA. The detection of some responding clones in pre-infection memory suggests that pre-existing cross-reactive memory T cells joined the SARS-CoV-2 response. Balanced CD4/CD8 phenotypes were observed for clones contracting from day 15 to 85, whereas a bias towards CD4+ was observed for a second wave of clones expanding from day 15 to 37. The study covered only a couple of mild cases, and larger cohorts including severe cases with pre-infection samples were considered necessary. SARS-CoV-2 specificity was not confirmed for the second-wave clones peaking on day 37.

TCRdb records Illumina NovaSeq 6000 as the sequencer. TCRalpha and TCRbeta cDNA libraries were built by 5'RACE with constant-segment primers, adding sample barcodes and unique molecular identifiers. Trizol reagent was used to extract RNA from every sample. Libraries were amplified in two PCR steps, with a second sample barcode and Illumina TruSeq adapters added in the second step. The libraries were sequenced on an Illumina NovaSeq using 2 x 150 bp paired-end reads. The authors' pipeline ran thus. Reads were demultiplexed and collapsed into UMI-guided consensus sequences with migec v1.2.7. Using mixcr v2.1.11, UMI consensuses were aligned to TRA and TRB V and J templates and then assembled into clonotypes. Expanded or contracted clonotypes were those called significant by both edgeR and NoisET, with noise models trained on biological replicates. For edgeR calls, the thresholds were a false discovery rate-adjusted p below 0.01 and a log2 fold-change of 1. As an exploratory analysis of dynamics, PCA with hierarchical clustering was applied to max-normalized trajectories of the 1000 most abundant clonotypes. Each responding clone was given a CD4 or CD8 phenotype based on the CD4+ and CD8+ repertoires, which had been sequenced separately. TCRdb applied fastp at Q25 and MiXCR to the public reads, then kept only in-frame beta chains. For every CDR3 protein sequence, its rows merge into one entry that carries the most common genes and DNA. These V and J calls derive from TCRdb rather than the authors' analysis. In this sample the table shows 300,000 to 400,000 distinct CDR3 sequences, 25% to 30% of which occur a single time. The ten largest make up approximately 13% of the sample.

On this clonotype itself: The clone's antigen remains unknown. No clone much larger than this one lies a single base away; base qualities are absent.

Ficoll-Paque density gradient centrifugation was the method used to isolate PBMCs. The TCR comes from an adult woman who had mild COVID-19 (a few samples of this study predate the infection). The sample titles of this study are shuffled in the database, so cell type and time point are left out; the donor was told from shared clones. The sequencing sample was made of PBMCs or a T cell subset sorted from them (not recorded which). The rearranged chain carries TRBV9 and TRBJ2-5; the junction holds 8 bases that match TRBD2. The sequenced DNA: TGTGCCAGCAGCGTAGCTCCAGCGGGGGCGCGCTACCAAGAGACCCAGTACTTC. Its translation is CASSVAPAGARYQETQYF.